The entry that follows covers one T cell receptor beta chain sequence. This was the immunoSEQ v3 assay. Survey-level samples got approximately 1.8 million read pairs; deep-level samples got roughly 4.5-6.5 million. Sequencing used immunoSEQ multiplex PCR; TCRdb keeps in-frame clones, though not all of them. The sample records around 100,000 clones, about 71% being singletons. This entry comes from a study of TIL therapy for anti-PD-1-resistant metastatic lung cancer. Study in general: Patients had a median age of around 54 years (range about 35-80). By whole-exome sequencing, median non-synonymous tumor mutation burden was roughly 1.6 mutations per megabase.

Time point reported: pre-treatment sample, taken before nivolumab and TIL therapy. Pleural nodules or supraclavicular lymph nodes made up most of the excised metastases sampled. Adults with stage 4 NSCLC were enrolled in a phase I trial. V dropped 0 bases and J dropped 5 bases, with 4 bases sitting between them. Germline CDR1 and CDR2: GTSNPN and SVGIG (reference sequence). The CDR3 is 11 residues long. The TCR sequence derives from a person between 25 and 80 years old with non-small cell lung cancer. The source was tumor tissue, collected at baseline. This sequence joins TRBV30 and TRBJ2-5; D call uncertain. CDR3 amino acids: CAWSVHETQYF. The CDR3 DNA reads TGTGCCTGGAGTGTACATGAGACCCAGTACTTC.